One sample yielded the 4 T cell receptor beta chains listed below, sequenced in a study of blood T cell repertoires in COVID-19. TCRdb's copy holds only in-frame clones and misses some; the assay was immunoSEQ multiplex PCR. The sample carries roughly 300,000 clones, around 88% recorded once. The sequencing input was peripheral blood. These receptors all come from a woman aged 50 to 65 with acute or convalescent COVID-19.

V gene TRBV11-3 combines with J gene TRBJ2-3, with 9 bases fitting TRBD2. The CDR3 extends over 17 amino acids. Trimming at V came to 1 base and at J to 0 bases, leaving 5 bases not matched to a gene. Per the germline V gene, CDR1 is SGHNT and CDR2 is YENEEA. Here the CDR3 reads CASSLGQREASTDTQYF. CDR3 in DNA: TGTGCCAGCAGCTTAGGGCAGCGGGAGGCTAGCACAGATACGCAGTATTTT. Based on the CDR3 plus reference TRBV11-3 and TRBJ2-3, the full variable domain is EAGVVQSPRYKIIEKKQPVAFWCNPISGHNTLYWYLQNLGQGPELLIRYENEEAVDDSQLPKDRFSAERLKGVDSTLKIQPAELGDSAVYLCASSLGQREASTDTQYFGPGTRLTVL.

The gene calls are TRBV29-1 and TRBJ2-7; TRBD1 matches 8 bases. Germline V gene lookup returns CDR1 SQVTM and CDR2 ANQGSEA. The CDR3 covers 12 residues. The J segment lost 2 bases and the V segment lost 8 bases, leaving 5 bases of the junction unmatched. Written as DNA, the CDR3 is TGCAGCCCGGACAGGGACCCCTACGAGCAGTACGTC. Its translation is CSPDRDPYEQYV.

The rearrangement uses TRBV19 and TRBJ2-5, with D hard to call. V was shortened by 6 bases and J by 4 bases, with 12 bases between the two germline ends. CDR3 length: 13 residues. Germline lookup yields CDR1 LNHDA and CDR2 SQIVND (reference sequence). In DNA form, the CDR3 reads TGTGCCAGTAGCCCGCAGTTACGAGAGACCCAGTACTTC. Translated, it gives CASSPQLRETQYF.

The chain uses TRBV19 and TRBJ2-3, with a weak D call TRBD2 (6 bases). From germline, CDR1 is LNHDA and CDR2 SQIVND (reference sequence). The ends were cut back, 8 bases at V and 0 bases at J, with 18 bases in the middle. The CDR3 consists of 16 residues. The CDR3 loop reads CASAPGLAPSTDTQYF. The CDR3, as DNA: TGTGCCAGTGCACCGGGACTCGCGCCTAGCACAGATACGCAGTATTTT.